The T cell receptor (beta chain) described here comes from a study of response to subunit inactivated influenza vaccine. General study findings and limits: After each seasonal influenza vaccination, few new T cells are recruited, the authors suggested.

This clonotype was seen ten or more times. The antigen is not known. TCRdb reprocessed the RT-PCR reads via MiXCR and lists one record per CDR3 protein. In the table there are some 180,000 distinct CDR3 sequences, approximately 8.7% of which are singletons. This CDR3 region has 15 residues. The V and J ends lost 1 base and 2 bases, in that order; junction bases with no gene match: 6. Per germline, CDR1 DFQATT and CDR2 SNEGSKA (reference sequence). The chain combines TRBV20-1 with TRBJ2-5; 8 bases are a match to TRBD2. The clonotype originates from a man aged 45-65 years who received an inactivated influenza vaccine. Sequencing was performed on non-naive T cells sorted from PBMCs, taken on the day of vaccination. This CDR3 is CSARGLAHNQETQYF. As DNA, the CDR3 is TGCAGTGCTAGAGGACTAGCGCATAATCAAGAGACCCAGTACTTC.